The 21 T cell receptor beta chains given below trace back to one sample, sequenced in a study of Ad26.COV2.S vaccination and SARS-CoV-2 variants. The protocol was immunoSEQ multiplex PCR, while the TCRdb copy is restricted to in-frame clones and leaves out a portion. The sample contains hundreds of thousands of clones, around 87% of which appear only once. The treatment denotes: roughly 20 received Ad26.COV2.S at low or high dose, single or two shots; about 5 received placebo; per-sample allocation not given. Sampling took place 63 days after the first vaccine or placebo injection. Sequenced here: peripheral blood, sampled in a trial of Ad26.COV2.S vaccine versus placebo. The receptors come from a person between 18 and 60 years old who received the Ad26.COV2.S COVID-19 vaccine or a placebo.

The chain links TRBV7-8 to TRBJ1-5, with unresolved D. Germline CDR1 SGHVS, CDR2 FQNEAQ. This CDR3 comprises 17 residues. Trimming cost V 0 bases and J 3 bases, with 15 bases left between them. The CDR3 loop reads CASSLAFLSRPNQPQHF. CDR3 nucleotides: TGTGCCAGCAGCTTAGCGTTTCTAAGTCGCCCCAATCAGCCCCAGCATTTT. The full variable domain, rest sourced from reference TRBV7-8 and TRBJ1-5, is GAGVSQSPRYKVAKRGQDVALRCDPISGHVSLFWYQQALGQGPEFLTYFQNEAQLDKSGLPSDRFFAERPEGSVSTLKIQRTQQEDSAVYLCASSLAFLSRPNQPQHFGDGTRLSIL.

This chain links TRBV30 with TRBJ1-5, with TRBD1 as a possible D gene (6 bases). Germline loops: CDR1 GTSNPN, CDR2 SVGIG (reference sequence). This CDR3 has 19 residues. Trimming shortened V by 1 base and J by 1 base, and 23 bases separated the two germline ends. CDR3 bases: TGTGCCTGGAGTGCCGGGACACTGACCCAGAGTGTAAGCAATCAGCCCCAGCATTTT. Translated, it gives CAWSAGTLTQSVSNQPQHF.

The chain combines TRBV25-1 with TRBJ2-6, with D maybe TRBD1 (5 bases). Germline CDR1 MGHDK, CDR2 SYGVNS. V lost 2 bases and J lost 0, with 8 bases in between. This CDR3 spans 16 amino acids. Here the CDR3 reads CASSESGASGANVLTF. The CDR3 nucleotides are TGTGCCAGCAGTGAAAGTGGGGCCTCTGGGGCCAACGTCCTGACTTTC.

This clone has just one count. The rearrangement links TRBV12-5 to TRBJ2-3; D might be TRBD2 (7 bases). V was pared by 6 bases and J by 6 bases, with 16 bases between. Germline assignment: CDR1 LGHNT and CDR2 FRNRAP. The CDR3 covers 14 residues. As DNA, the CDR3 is TGTGCTAGTGGCCGAAGGGGGGGTTTGGATACGCAGTATTTT. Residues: CASGRRGGLDTQYF.

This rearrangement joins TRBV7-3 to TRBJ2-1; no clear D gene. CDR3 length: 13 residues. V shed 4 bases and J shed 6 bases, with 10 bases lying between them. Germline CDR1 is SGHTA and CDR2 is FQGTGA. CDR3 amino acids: CASSSQWGNEQFF. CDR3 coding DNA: TGTGCCAGCAGCTCCCAGTGGGGCAATGAGCAGTTCTTC.

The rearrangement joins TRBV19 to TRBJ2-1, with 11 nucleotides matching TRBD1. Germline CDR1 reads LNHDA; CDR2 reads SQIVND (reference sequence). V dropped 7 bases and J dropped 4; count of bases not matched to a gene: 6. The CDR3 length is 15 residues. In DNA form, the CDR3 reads TGTGCCAGTATGGTGGGGACAGGGGGTTACAATGAGCAGTTCTTC. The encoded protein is CASMVGTGGYNEQFF.

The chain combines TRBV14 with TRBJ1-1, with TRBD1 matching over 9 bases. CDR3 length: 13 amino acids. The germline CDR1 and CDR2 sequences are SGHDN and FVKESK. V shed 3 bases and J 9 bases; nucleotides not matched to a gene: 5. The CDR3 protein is CASSQAGTGKAFF. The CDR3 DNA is TGTGCCAGCAGCCAGGCCGGGACAGGGAAAGCTTTCTTT.

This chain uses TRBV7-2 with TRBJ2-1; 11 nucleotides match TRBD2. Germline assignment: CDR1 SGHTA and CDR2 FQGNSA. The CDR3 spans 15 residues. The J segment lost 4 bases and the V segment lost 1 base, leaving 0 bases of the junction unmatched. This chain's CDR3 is CASSLVAGGYNEQFF. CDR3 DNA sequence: TGTGCCAGCAGCTTAGTAGCGGGAGGGTACAATGAGCAGTTCTTC.

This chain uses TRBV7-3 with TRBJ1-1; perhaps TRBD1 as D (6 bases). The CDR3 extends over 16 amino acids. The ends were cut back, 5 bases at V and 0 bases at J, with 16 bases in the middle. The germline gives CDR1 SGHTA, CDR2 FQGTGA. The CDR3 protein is CASSPETGRMNTEAFF. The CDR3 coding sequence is TGTGCCAGCAGCCCGGAGACAGGTAGGATGAACACTGAAGCTTTCTTT.

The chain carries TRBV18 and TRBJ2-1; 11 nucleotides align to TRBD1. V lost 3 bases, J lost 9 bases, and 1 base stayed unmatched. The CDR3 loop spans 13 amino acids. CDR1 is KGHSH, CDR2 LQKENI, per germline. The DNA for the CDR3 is TGTGCCAGCTCACCGGACAGGGGGCCTGAGCAGTTCTTC. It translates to CASSPDRGPEQFF.

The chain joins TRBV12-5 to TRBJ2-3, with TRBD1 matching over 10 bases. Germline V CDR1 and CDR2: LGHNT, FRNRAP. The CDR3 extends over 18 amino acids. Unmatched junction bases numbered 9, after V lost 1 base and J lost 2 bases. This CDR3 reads CASGLGDRGRAPTDTQYF. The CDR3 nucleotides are TGTGCTAGTGGTTTGGGCGACAGGGGGCGAGCTCCCACAGATACGCAGTATTTT.

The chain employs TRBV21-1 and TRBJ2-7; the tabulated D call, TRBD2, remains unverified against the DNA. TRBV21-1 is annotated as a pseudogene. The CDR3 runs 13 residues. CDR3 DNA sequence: TGTGCCAGCAGTACTACCACCATCTACGAGCAGTACTTC. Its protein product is CASSTTTIYEQYF.

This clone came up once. CDR3 DNA sequence: TGTGCCAGCAGCTTAAGAGGGAGGACATCGAACACTGAAGCTTTCTTT. It is translated as CASSLRGRTSNTEAFF. This chain joins TRBV7-3 and TRBJ1-1; a possible D gene is TRBD1 (5 bases). Trimming removed 1 base from V and 1 base from J, with 13 bases in between. Per germline, CDR1 SGHTA and CDR2 FQGTGA. This CDR3 has 16 residues.

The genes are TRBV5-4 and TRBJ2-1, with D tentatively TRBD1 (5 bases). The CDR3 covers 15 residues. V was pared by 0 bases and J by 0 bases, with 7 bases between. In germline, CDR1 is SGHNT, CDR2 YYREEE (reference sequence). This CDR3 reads CASSLEGNSYNEQFF. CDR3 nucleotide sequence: TGTGCCAGCAGCTTGGAGGGGAACTCCTACAATGAGCAGTTCTTC.

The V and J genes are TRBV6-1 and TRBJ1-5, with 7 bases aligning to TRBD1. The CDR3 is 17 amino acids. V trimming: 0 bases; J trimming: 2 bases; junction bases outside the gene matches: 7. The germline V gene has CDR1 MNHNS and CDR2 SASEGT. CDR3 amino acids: CASSEARQGVRNQPQHF. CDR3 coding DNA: TGTGCCAGCAGTGAAGCTAGGCAGGGGGTCCGCAATCAGCCCCAGCATTTT.

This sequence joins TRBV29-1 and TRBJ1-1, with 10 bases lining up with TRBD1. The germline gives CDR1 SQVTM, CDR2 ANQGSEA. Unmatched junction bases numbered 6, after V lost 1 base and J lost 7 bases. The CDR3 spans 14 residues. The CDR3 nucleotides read TGCAGCGTTGAAGTCGGACAGGGGGTTGGTGAAGCTTTCTTT. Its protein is CSVEVGQGVGEAFF.

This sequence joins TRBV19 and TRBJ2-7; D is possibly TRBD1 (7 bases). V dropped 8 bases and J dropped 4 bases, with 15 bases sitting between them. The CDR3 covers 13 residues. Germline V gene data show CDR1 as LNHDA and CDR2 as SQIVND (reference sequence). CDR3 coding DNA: TGTGCCAGTTCCCAACAGGGGAGGTACGAGCAGTACTTC. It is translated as CASSQQGRYEQYF.

The CDR3 protein is CASRLTVSNQPQHF. CDR3 sequence (DNA): TGCGCCAGCCGCCTTACAGTTAGCAATCAGCCCCAGCATTTT. This rearrangement joins TRBV5-1 to TRBJ1-5; D unclear. Trimming took 7 bases from V and 0 from J, leaving 11 bases between them. CDR1 SGHRS and CDR2 YFSETQ come from the germline V gene. The CDR3 sequence is 14 residues long.

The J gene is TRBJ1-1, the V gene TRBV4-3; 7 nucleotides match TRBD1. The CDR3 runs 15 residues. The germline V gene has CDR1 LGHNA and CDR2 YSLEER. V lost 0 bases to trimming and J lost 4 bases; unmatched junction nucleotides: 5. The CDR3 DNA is TGCGCCAGCAGCCAAGATCCCCGGACAGGCACTGAAGCTTTCTTT. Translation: CASSQDPRTGTEAFF.

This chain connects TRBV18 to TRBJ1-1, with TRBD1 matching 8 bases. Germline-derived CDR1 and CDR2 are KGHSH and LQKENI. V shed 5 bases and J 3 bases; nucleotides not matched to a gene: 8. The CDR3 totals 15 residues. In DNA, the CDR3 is TGTGCCAGCTCAACCAACAGGGGGGGAGACACTGAAGCTTTCTTT. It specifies CASSTNRGGDTEAFF. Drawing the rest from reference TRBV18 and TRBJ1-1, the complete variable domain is NAGVMQNPRHLVRRRGQEARLRCSPMKGHSHVYWYRQLPEEGLKFMVYLQKENIIDESGMPKERFSAEFPKEGPSILRIQQVVRGDSAAYFCASSTNRGGDTEAFFGQGTRLTVV.

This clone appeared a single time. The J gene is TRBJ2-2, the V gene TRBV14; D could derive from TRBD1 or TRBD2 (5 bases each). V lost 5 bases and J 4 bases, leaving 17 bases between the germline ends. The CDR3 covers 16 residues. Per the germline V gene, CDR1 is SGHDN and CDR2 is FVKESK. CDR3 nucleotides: TGTGCCAGCAGCTCATGGGGACGAGGCGTCACCGGGGAGCTGTTTTTT. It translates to CASSSWGRGVTGELFF.